This TCR beta chain was identified in a study of T cell repertoires in cytomegalovirus infection. Study observations and caveats: CMV-specific TCR beta clonotypes restricted by HLA-C dominated the ex vivo response.

In regard to this clonotype: Its specificity is unknown.

TCRdb reprocessed the reads with MiXCR, giving one entry per CDR3 protein. The sample lists approximately 500,000 distinct CDR3 sequences, about 30% occurring once. CDR1 DFQATT and CDR2 SNEGSKA come from the germline V gene (reference sequence). The V end was cut by 1 base, the J end by 1 base, with 5 bases between. The CDR3 totals 13 residues. The sequence was collected from a human donor in good health (CMV status not recorded). Some clones in this sample may be carry-over from other donors' samples. The sample consisted of PBMCs. This chain connects TRBV20-1 to TRBJ1-5; no clear D. The CDR3 loop reads CSARVQSNQPQHF. DNA of the CDR3: TGCAGTGCTAGAGTACAGAGCAATCAGCCCCAGCATTTT.